This is a list of T cell receptor beta chains from one sample in a study of T cells in Graves' hyperthyroidism and ophthalmopathy. MiXCR, applied by TCRdb to the multiplex PCR reads, yields one record per CDR3 protein. The data hold under 400,000 distinct CDR3 sequences, with around 15% observed a single time. Sample: blood. All receptors come from a woman aged 55-70 years with Graves' ophthalmopathy. CDR3s include the opening cysteine and the closing phenylalanine or tryptophan. The D gene is left open where the match is weak. Some rows have no size entry. The others give once, few or many, or a class for an expanded clone.

size	D	J	V	CDR3	DNA
many	TRBD1	TRBJ2-7	TRBV2	CASRGTGLTYEQYF	TGTGCCAGCAGGGGGACAGGGCTAACCTACGAGCAGTACTTC
many	TRBD2	TRBJ2-5	TRBV7-9	CASRPEAGEETQYF	TGTGCCAGCCGGCCGGAGGCGGGAGAGGAGACCCAGTACTTC
.	.	TRBJ1-1	TRBV19	CASKGHVNTEAFF	TGTGCCAGTAAGGGACACGTGAACACTGAAGCTTTCTTT
few	TRBD1	TRBJ2-6	TRBV4-2	CASSPGTGGANVLTF	TGTGCCAGCAGCCCGGGGACAGGCGGGGCCAACGTCCTGACTTTC
many	TRBD1	TRBJ2-3	TRBV28	CASTRDSFTDTQYF	TGTGCCAGCACCAGGGACAGCTTCACAGATACGCAGTATTTT
few	TRBD1	TRBJ1-2	TRBV15	CATSVTGGGYTF	TGTGCCACCAGCGTCACAGGGGGAGGCTACACCTTC
many	TRBD2	TRBJ2-1	TRBV7-8	CASSFQREAYNEQFF	TGTGCCAGCAGCTTCCAGCGGGAGGCCTACAATGAGCAGTTCTTC
.	TRBD2	TRBJ2-7	TRBV27	CASKELAGAEQYF	TGTGCCAGCAAGGAACTAGCGGGAGCCGAGCAGTACTTC
.	TRBD1	TRBJ2-2	TRBV19	CASRPSGTESRELFF	TGTGCCAGTAGGCCATCCGGGACAGAGTCTAGGGAGCTGTTTTTT
many	.	TRBJ2-7	TRBV10-3	CAISDTDYEQYF	TGTGCCATCAGTGATACGGATTACGAGCAGTACTTC
many	.	TRBJ1-5	TRBV6-1	CASSSRDGNQPQHF	TGTGCCAGCAGTTCGAGAGACGGCAATCAGCCCCAGCATTTT
.	TRBD1	TRBJ1-1	TRBV5-1	CASSTTGIRTEAFF	TGCGCCAGCAGCACGACAGGGATTAGGACTGAAGCTTTCTTT
many	.	TRBJ2-7	TRBV13	CASSKDHYEQYF	TGTGCCAGCAGCAAGGACCACTACGAGCAGTACTTC
many	.	TRBJ2-7	TRBV2	CASSDSSAEVEQYF	TGTGCCAGCAGTGACTCTAGCGCCGAAGTCGAGCAGTACTTC
many	TRBD1	TRBJ2-3	TRBV6-1	CASSALSTGSPTDTQYF	TGTGCCAGCAGTGCCCTTTCGACAGGGTCCCCCACAGATACGCAGTATTTT
many	.	TRBJ2-2	TRBV5-4	CASSWDAGELFF	TGTGCCAGCAGCTGGGACGCCGGGGAGCTGTTTTTT
.	.	TRBJ2-7	TRBV7-3	CASSFEGYEQYF	TGTGCCAGCAGCTTTGAGGGTTACGAGCAGTACTTC
.	.	TRBJ1-4	TRBV7-2	CASSPDGEKKLFF	TGTGCCAGCAGCCCCGACGGGGAGAAGAAACTGTTTTTT
.	.	TRBJ1-2	TRBV28	CASSLLGGQENGYTF	TGTGCCAGCAGTTTACTCGGGGGCCAGGAAAATGGCTACACCTTC
many	.	TRBJ1-1	TRBV27	CASSLFGVNTEAFF	TGTGCCAGCAGTTTATTCGGGGTGAACACTGAAGCTTTCTTT
.	.	TRBJ2-1	TRBV20-1	CSARVPGSSYNEQFF	TGCAGTGCTAGAGTGCCCGGGAGCTCCTACAATGAGCAGTTCTTC
.	.	TRBJ1-2	TRBV27	CASSFGRYYGYTF	TGTGCCAGCAGTTTTGGGCGGTACTATGGCTACACCTTC
many	TRBD1	TRBJ2-1	TRBV10-3	CAINRGQGYNEQFF	TGTGCCATCAATAGGGGACAGGGGTACAATGAGCAGTTCTTC
many	.	TRBJ1-4	TRBV3-1	CASSHRGQSKLFF	TGTGCCAGCAGCCACAGAGGACAATCAAAACTGTTTTTT
.	.	TRBJ1-1	TRBV20-1	CSARRGEFSNTEAFF	TGCAGTGCTAGGCGCGGGGAATTCTCGAACACTGAAGCTTTCTTT
many	.	TRBJ1-1	TRBV5-1	CASSLAWEGRTFF	TGCGCCAGCAGCTTGGCCTGGGAGGGTAGGACTTTCTTT
many	.	TRBJ2-7	TRBV12-3/TRBV12-4	CASSVRPNTEQYF	TGTGCCAGCAGTGTACGACCGAATACGGAACAGTACTTC
few	.	TRBJ2-2	TRBV7-6	CASSLSGRITGELFF	TGTGCCAGCAGCTTATCGGGGAGGATCACCGGGGAGCTGTTTTTT
.	.	TRBJ2-1	TRBV29-1	CSVEDRSGLYNEQFF	TGCAGCGTTGAAGATCGATCGGGCCTCTACAATGAGCAGTTCTTC
few	.	TRBJ1-1	TRBV20-1	CSARDYPGGEMNTEAFF	TGCAGTGCTAGAGACTACCCTGGGGGTGAGATGAACACTGAAGCTTTCTTT
many	.	TRBJ1-1	TRBV27	CASSFLGEGGTEAFF	TGTGCCAGCAGTTTTTTGGGGGAAGGAGGCACTGAAGCTTTCTTT
.	.	TRBJ2-5	TRBV6-1	CASSDQGYGETQYF	TGTGCCAGCAGTGACCAGGGATATGGAGAGACCCAGTACTTC
many	.	TRBJ1-4	TRBV28	CASSLYGAPNEKLFF	TGTGCCAGCAGTTTATACGGTGCCCCCAATGAAAAACTGTTTTTT
few	.	TRBJ2-6	TRBV5-1	CASSLEVGDGANVLTF	TGCGCCAGCAGCTTGGAAGTGGGGGATGGGGCCAACGTCCTGACTTTC
.	TRBD2	TRBJ2-7	TRBV19	CASGNSGSAGEQYF	TGTGCCAGTGGAAATAGCGGGAGTGCCGGCGAGCAGTACTTC
many	.	TRBJ2-1	TRBV12-5	CASGLALGEQFF	TGTGCTAGTGGTTTGGCCCTGGGTGAGCAGTTCTTC
many	TRBD2	TRBJ2-7	TRBV7-8	CASSPPGLAGTSSYEQYF	TGTGCCAGCAGCCCGCCGGGACTAGCGGGGACCAGCTCCTACGAGCAGTACTTC
.	.	TRBJ1-1	TRBV7-9	CASSPQSEAFF	TGTGCCAGCAGCCCTCAGTCTGAAGCTTTCTTT
.	.	TRBJ1-4	TRBV28	CASSLWGRGGGEKLFF	TGTGCCAGCAGTCTCTGGGGGAGGGGAGGAGGTGAAAAACTGTTTTTT
many	TRBD2	TRBJ2-7	TRBV6-6	CASSYGAGTYEQYF	TGTGCCAGCAGTTACGGAGCGGGGACCTACGAGCAGTACTTC
many	.	TRBJ1-2	TRBV2	CASREILGDYGYTF	TGTGCCAGCAGGGAAATCCTGGGTGACTATGGCTACACCTTC
many	.	TRBJ1-6	TRBV30	CAWNSDRYNSPLHF	TGTGCCTGGAACTCCGACAGATATAATTCACCCCTCCACTTT
many	.	TRBJ1-6	TRBV5-1	CASSLNRGNSPLHF	TGCGCCAGCAGCTTGAACCGTGGTAATTCACCCCTCCACTTT
many	.	TRBJ2-6	TRBV28	CASSLGFSGANVLTF	TGTGCCAGCTCGTTAGGATTCTCTGGGGCCAACGTCCTGACTTTC